The 25 T cell receptor beta chains below all came from one sample that was sequenced in a study of blood T cells in healthy people across ages. A sample-barcoded 5' primer and a J-beta primer mix were used in a second PCR of about 7 to 11 cycles. Via MiXCR, TCRdb re-called the 5' RACE reads, giving one row per CDR3 protein. The sample contains around 710,000 distinct CDR3 sequences, around 40% of which appear only once. Material: blood. The receptors stem from an older woman in good health.

This clonotype has only a few counts. This chain links TRBV12-3 or TRBV12-4 with TRBJ1-2; weak D call: TRBD1 (6 bases). The CDR3 consists of 15 residues. The V gene lost 5 bases and the J gene lost 3 bases, with 16 bases spanning the gap. CDR3 nucleotide sequence: TGTGCCAGCAGTAAGGAGGCAGGGGAATACTATGGCTACACCTTC. Amino acid sequence: CASSKEAGEYYGYTF.

This clonotype came up many times. The chain employs TRBV5-1 and TRBJ2-3; 10 bases line up with TRBD2. From germline, CDR1 is SGHRS and CDR2 YFSETQ. The CDR3 consists of 15 residues. The ends lost 4 bases at V and 4 bases at J; junction bases unmatched: 6. The CDR3: CASSPSGSRADTQYF. CDR3 DNA sequence: TGCGCCAGCAGCCCTAGCGGGAGTCGAGCAGATACGCAGTATTTT.

This sequence joins TRBV27 and TRBJ2-3; 12 bases match TRBD2. The CDR3 contains 16 residues. V lost 2 bases and J lost 4; bases outside the gene matches: 4. From germline, CDR1 is MNHEY and CDR2 SMNVEV (reference sequence). The CDR3 DNA reads TGTGCCAGCAGTTTACTAGCGGGAGGGGGTGCAGATACGCAGTATTTT. It is translated as CASSLLAGGGADTQYF.

The genes are TRBV7-7 and TRBJ2-3; TRBD2 matches at 10 bases. Trimming removed 5 bases from V and 0 bases from J; junction bases left unmatched: 8. Germline assignment: CDR1 SSHAT and CDR2 FNYEAQ (reference sequence). This CDR3 is built from 17 residues. CDR3 sequence (DNA): TGTGCCAGCAGCCACATAGCGGGGGGCGCTAGCACAGATACGCAGTATTTT. It codes for CASSHIAGGASTDTQYF.

In regard to this clonotype: A much larger clone lies one base from this, so it may be a read error. The chain couples TRBV4-2 to TRBJ1-2, with 7 bases identical to TRBD1. The CDR3 has 18 amino acids. V gave up 1 base and J gave up 2 bases; unmatched junction bases: 13. The V gene's germline CDR1 is LGHNA and CDR2 YNFKEQ. CDR3 DNA: TGTGCCAGCAGCCAAGCTGGTCAGGGGGGACCCTTGAACTATGGCTACACCTTC. It codes for CASSQAGQGGPLNYGYTF.

The genes are TRBV9 and TRBJ2-3; D is possibly TRBD1 (6 bases). The V and J ends lost 0 bases and 2 bases respectively, with 10 bases between them. The CDR3 runs 15 residues. The germline CDR1 and CDR2 sequences are SGDLS and YYNGEE. The CDR3 reads CASSVAGHNTDTQYF. The CDR3 DNA sequence: TGTGCCAGCAGCGTAGCGGGACACAACACAGATACGCAGTATTTT.

A word on this clonotype: This may be a read error: a much more frequent sequence differs by one nucleotide. The chain links TRBV27 to TRBJ2-7; D not resolved. The V end was cut by 5 bases, the J end by 5 bases, with 7 bases between. This CDR3 has 11 residues. Germline CDR1 reads MNHEY; CDR2 reads SMNVEV (reference sequence). The CDR3, as DNA: TGTGCCAGCAGTATGGGTGACGAGCAGTACTTC. Translation gives CASSMGDEQYF.

The chain couples TRBV12-3 or TRBV12-4 to TRBJ1-4; a weak D match, TRBD1 (6 bases). The CDR3 runs 14 residues. V lost 5 bases, J lost 8 bases, and 15 bases lay in between. CDR3 in amino acids: CASSPGGGLEKLFF. In nucleotides, the CDR3 is TGTGCCAGCAGTCCGGGTGGGGGGCTGGAAAAACTGTTTTTT.

The chain's CDR3 is CASSPDIAGGLEQYF. The CDR3 nucleotides are TGTGCCAGCAGCCCCGATATAGCGGGAGGGCTCGAGCAGTACTTC. The chain is built from TRBV6-6 and TRBJ2-7; TRBD2 agrees at 11 bases. This CDR3 is built from 15 residues. Germline loops: CDR1 MNHNY, CDR2 SVGAGI (reference sequence). The J segment lost 6 bases and the V segment lost 6 bases, leaving 10 bases of the junction unmatched.

The chain joins TRBV4-2 to TRBJ2-7; 12 nucleotides line up with TRBD2. Germline CDR1 and CDR2: LGHNA and YNFKEQ. Trimming cost V 4 bases and J 3 bases; bases outside gene matches: 4. The CDR3 covers 15 residues. The CDR3 DNA reads TGTGCCAGCAGCCCAGCGACTAGCGGGAGCTACGAGCAGTACTTC. This gives the protein CASSPATSGSYEQYF.

V gene TRBV19 combines with J gene TRBJ1-1; D gene ambiguous. This CDR3 region has 13 residues. Trimming cost V 2 bases and J 0 bases, with 4 bases left between them. CDR1 is LNHDA and CDR2 is SQIVND in the germline V gene (reference sequence). CDR3 residues: CASSIPLNTEAFF. CDR3 nucleotide sequence: TGTGCCAGTAGTATACCGCTGAACACTGAAGCTTTCTTT. Full variable domain (missing parts from reference TRBV19 and TRBJ1-1): DGGITQSPKYLFRKEGQNVTLSCEQNLNHDAMYWYRQDPGQGLRLIYYSQIVNDFQKGDIAEGYSVSREKKESFPLTVTSAQKNPTAFYLCASSIPLNTEAFFGQGTRLTVV.

Concerning this clonotype: A junction end diverges from the germline sequence, so it may reflect a read error. This CDR3 reads CASSPRTSGDLTDMQYF. The CDR3, as DNA: TGTGCCAGCAGCCCCCGGACTAGCGGGGACCTCACAGATATGCAGTATTTT. The chain is built from TRBV7-2 and TRBJ2-3, with 12 bases matching TRBD2. CDR1 and CDR2 (germline): SGHTA, FQGNSA. The length of the CDR3 is 17 residues.

This clonotype has only a few counts. The V and J genes are TRBV7-6 and TRBJ2-1, with 10 nucleotides matching TRBD2. The germline gives CDR1 SGHVS, CDR2 FNYEAQ. CDR3 length: 16 amino acids. The trim removed 5 bases at V and 9 bases at J, leaving 13 bases unmatched. The CDR3 is CASSRQDSGRFSEQFF. In DNA form, the CDR3 reads TGTGCCAGCAGCCGTCAAGATAGCGGGAGGTTTAGTGAGCAGTTCTTC.

As for this clonotype: A much larger clone is a single base away; this may be a read error. The chain is built from TRBV29-1 and TRBJ2-1; 12 bases fit TRBD2. Germline V gives CDR1 SQVTM, CDR2 ANQGSEA. CDR3 length equals 17 residues. CDR3 residues: CSVDGASGRASYSEQFF. CDR3 bases: TGCAGCGTTGACGGAGCTAGCGGGAGGGCCTCCTACAGTGAGCAGTTCTTC.

The CDR3 DNA is TGTGCCATCAGTGCCACAGCGGGGTCTAGCACAGATACGCAGTATTTT. The encoded protein is CAISATAGSSTDTQYF. This chain joins TRBV10-3 and TRBJ2-3, with 7 positions matching TRBD2. V was clipped by 4 bases and J by 0 bases; unmatched bases: 7. From germline, CDR1 is ENHRY and CDR2 SYGVKD. This CDR3 has 16 residues.

J is TRBJ2-1 and V is TRBV7-9; 9 bases align to TRBD2. Germline loops: CDR1 SEHNR, CDR2 FQNEAQ (reference sequence). The CDR3 has 14 amino acids. V was pared by 8 bases and J by 9 bases, with 11 bases of the junction left unmatched. The CDR3 loop is CASDRLAGGPEQFF. The CDR3 DNA reads as TGTGCCAGCGACCGCCTGGCGGGAGGGCCTGAGCAGTTCTTC.

This clonotype was observed a handful of times. V is TRBV13 and J is TRBJ2-3, with 9 bases lining up with TRBD1. V gave up 4 bases and J gave up 2 bases; unmatched junction bases: 16. In germline, CDR1 is PRHDT, CDR2 FYEKMQ (reference sequence). CDR3 length: 19 residues. Written as DNA, the CDR3 is TGTGCCAGCAGCTCTCCCCGGGACAGGGCATCATACTTCACAGATACGCAGTATTTT. This translates into CASSSPRDRASYFTDTQYF.

This clonotype has just a few counts. The rearrangement uses TRBV4-1 and TRBJ2-7; 7 bases agree with TRBD1. J was trimmed by 2 bases and V by 0 bases; bases with no gene match: 7. The CDR3 is made up of 16 amino acids. Germline V gene data show CDR1 as MGHRA and CDR2 as YSYEKL. The CDR3, as DNA: TGCGCCAGCAGCCAAGAAAGGACAGGTATTACCTACGAGCAGTACTTC. Translated, it gives CASSQERTGITYEQYF.

Worth noting for this clonotype: A clone one base away is much larger, so this may be a read error. The CDR3 region has the DNA TGTGCCAGCAGCGTATTAGGGGGAGAGGCCCACGAGCGGTACTTC. This sequence encodes CASSVLGGEAHERYF. The V call is TRBV9, the J call TRBJ2-7, with D possibly matching TRBD1 (6 bases). The CDR3 runs to 15 residues. Germline CDR1 reads SGDLS; CDR2 reads YYNGEE.

The V gene is TRBV7-3, the J gene TRBJ2-3, with 8 nucleotides matching TRBD2. Germline V lookup: CDR1 SGHTA, CDR2 FQGTGA. CDR3 length equals 15 residues. V lost 4 bases and J lost 4; bases outside the gene matches: 7. The CDR3 spells CASSSRDSGADTQYF. The CDR3 bases are TGTGCCAGCAGCTCGCGGGATAGCGGGGCAGATACGCAGTATTTT.

This clonotype was counted between two and nine times. A much larger clonotype is one base distant, so this may be a read error. V gene TRBV6-5 combines with J gene TRBJ2-5; D ambiguous. The CDR3 totals 11 residues. Germline loops: CDR1 MNHEY, CDR2 SVGAGI. Trimming took 4 bases from V and 11 from J, leaving 11 bases between them. The CDR3 spells CASSSLNEQYF. In nucleotides, the CDR3 is TGTGCCAGCAGTTCATTAAATGAGCAGTACTTC.

The genes are TRBV20-1 and TRBJ2-7; 11 bases line up with TRBD2. The CDR3 length is 19 residues. Germline lookup yields CDR1 DFQATT and CDR2 SNEGSKA (reference sequence). V lost 0 bases, J lost 4 bases, and 17 bases stayed unmatched. Here the CDR3 reads CSARDGPSGGTRNFYEQYF. Here the CDR3 DNA reads TGCAGTGCTAGAGATGGGCCTAGCGGGGGGACCCGGAATTTTTACGAGCAGTACTTC.

The chain employs TRBV5-1 and TRBJ2-7; tentatively, D is TRBD1 or TRBD2 (5 bases each). V lost 4 bases and J lost 0, with 17 bases in between. This CDR3 is 16 amino acids long. Per germline, CDR1 SGHRS and CDR2 YFSETQ. The CDR3: CASSKVPGRDSYEQYF. CDR3 in DNA: TGCGCCAGCAGCAAGGTTCCGGGACGGGACTCCTACGAGCAGTACTTC.

The chain joins TRBV29-1 to TRBJ1-5; 7 positions match TRBD1. The CDR3 contains 14 residues. V lost 6 bases, J lost 2 bases, and 7 bases stayed unmatched. The germline CDR1 and CDR2 sequences are SQVTM and ANQGSEA. The CDR3 DNA reads as TGCAGCGTGAAGGGGGACAGTCGCAATCAGCCCCAGCATTTT. This translates into CSVKGDSRNQPQHF.

A few counts support this clonotype. The chain employs TRBV4-3 and TRBJ2-3; 9 positions agree with TRBD2. Germline CDR1 reads LGHNA; CDR2 reads YSLEER. V lost 0 bases, J lost 2 bases, and 9 bases stayed unmatched. This CDR3 is 18 amino acids long. The CDR3 nucleotides read TGCGCCAGCAGCCAAGATGGCCCCCTAGCGGGAACCACAGATACGCAGTATTTT. Residues: CASSQDGPLAGTTDTQYF.